In its sample, the clone carrying this T cell receptor (beta chain) was seen once. These data originate in a study of blood T cell repertoires in COVID-19. Repertoires were generated with immunoSEQ multiplex PCR, while TCRdb's copy carries only in-frame clones and drops some. The table has about 270,000 clones, 85% to 95% seen once. Study members were between roughly 18 and 100 years old and lived in fewer than 30 US regions. Trimming pared 1 base from V and 4 bases from J, leaving 11 bases between. There are 15 residues in the CDR3. CDR1 is LNHNV and CDR2 is YYDKDF in the germline V gene (reference sequence).

This TCR was recovered from a man aged 40-49 years who had been exposed to COVID-19. This sequence joins TRBV15 and TRBJ1-5; D is ambiguous. Sequencing was carried out using PBMCs or T cells enriched from blood (not recorded which). The CDR3 DNA is TGTGCCACCAGCAGAGGCTGGCCTGATAATCAGCCCCAGCATTTT. It yields the protein CATSRGWPDNQPQHF.